These 7 T cell receptor beta chains were all obtained from the same sample, sequenced in a study of circulating and synovial CD4+ cells in juvenile arthritis. TCRdb keeps only in-frame clones here, not all; method: immunoSEQ multiplex PCR. The sample yields tens of thousands of clones, approximately 92% seen once. Specimen: CD4+ T cells from blood. These receptors came from a human donor with juvenile idiopathic arthritis.

This chain joins TRBV5-1 and TRBJ2-5, with 7 bases identical to TRBD1. With V trimmed by 3 bases and J by 2 bases, 4 bases remained unmatched. This CDR3 comprises 14 residues. The V gene's germline CDR1 is SGHRS and CDR2 YFSETQ. CDR3 residues: CASSSGTAQETQYF. The DNA for the CDR3 is TGCGCCAGCAGCTCCGGGACAGCACAAGAGACCCAGTACTTC.

This clone was seen just once. The J gene is TRBJ1-1, the V gene TRBV28; D possibly corresponds to TRBD1 (6 bases). V lost 7 bases and J lost 5, with 14 bases in between. Germline V gene lookup returns CDR1 MDHEN and CDR2 SYDVKM. The CDR3 loop spans 13 amino acids. CDR3 DNA: TGTGCCAGCAACCTGGGAGGGGGAACTGAAGCTTTCTTT. Its translation: CASNLGGGTEAFF.

The chain is built from TRBV6-6 and TRBJ2-3; D gene ambiguous. Germline CDR1 MNHNY, CDR2 SVGAGI (reference sequence). The CDR3 has 14 amino acids. Trimming removed 6 bases at V and 3 bases at J, with 13 bases between. This CDR3 is CASSPRRRTDTQYF. Here the CDR3 DNA reads TGTGCCAGCAGCCCTCGGCGGCGGACAGATACGCAGTATTTT.

The V call is TRBV2, the J call TRBJ1-5, with a weak D call TRBD1 (6 bases). V dropped 8 bases and J dropped 5 bases, with 19 bases sitting between them. The CDR3 has 15 amino acids. CDR1 is SNHLY, CDR2 FYNNEI, per germline. The CDR3: CASQTGTTEDQPQHF. CDR3 nucleotide sequence: TGTGCCAGCCAAACCGGGACAACTGAGGATCAGCCCCAGCATTTT.

V and J are TRBV29-1 and TRBJ2-2; TRBD2 matches 12 bases. Germline V gene data show CDR1 as SQVTM and CDR2 as ANQGSEA. The J segment lost 7 bases and the V segment lost 6 bases, leaving 9 bases of the junction unmatched. This CDR3 has 15 residues. The CDR3 region is CSVFRTSGMNGELFF. CDR3 nucleotide sequence: TGCAGCGTCTTCCGGACTAGCGGGATGAACGGGGAGCTGTTTTTT.

The chain combines TRBV2 with TRBJ2-3, with D possibly being TRBD2 (6 bases). Germline CDR1 is SNHLY and CDR2 is FYNNEI. Trimming removed 6 bases at V and 0 bases at J, with 10 bases between. The CDR3 extends over 14 amino acids. The CDR3, as DNA: TGTGCCAGCAGATCCGGGACTAGCACAGATACGCAGTATTTT. It encodes CASRSGTSTDTQYF.

The chain links TRBV11-2 to TRBJ2-7; TRBD1 matches 9 bases. The CDR3 spans 15 residues. The germline gives CDR1 SGHAT, CDR2 FQNNGV. Trimming cost V 1 base and J 5 bases; bases outside gene matches: 6. CDR3 region: CASSLVTGGPHEQYF. The CDR3 DNA reads TGTGCCAGCAGCTTAGTCACAGGGGGCCCCCACGAGCAGTACTTC.